This TCR beta chain was recorded in a study of breast tumors, draining lymph nodes, adjacent tissues. CDR1 and CDR2 from the germline V gene are SGHTA and FQGNSA. The CDR3 has 13 amino acids. TCRdb reprocessed the multiplex PCR reads via MiXCR and lists one record per CDR3 protein. The sample has some 22,000 distinct CDR3 sequences, roughly 41% seen once. General study points: Luminal-like breast cancer showed significantly higher tumor–nontumor repertoire similarity than basal-like. Tumor T cell lymph node origin was a supported hypothesis, not proven. The data were judged consistent with most tumor T cells coming from lymph node and expanding in tumor. Tumor TCR diversity was below lymph nodes but above nontumor tissue.

Remarks on this clonotype: What it recognizes is unknown. The junction differs from germline at one of its ends, possibly a read error.

V is TRBV7-2 and J is TRBJ2-7, with D hard to call. The sequence was collected from a female donor with breast cancer. Some clones in this sample may be carry-over from other donors' samples. Source material: breast tumor tissue. The CDR3 nucleotides read TGTGCCAGCAGCTTACCCCCCTCCCACGAGCAGTACTTC. As protein: CASSLPPSHEQYF.